The rows below give T cell receptor beta chains drawn from one sample of a study of control samples from healthy donors and cancer patients. The assay was immunoSEQ multiplex PCR, and TCRdb's table has in-frame clones only and misses some. The sample has approximately 150,000 clones, 88% seen once. Material for sequencing was blood. The origin of the receptors is a young man in good health. Both conserved end residues are part of each CDR3. The D gene is left open where the match is weak. Expanded clones are given a class, and other clones once, few, many or no size at all.

>-|15|TRBJ2-1|-|TRBV20-1
TGCAGTGCTAGTGTCCCGGGGCGGGCCTGGGATGAGCAGTTCTTC
CSASVPGRAWDEQFF
>TRBD1|15|TRBJ2-2|-|TRBV5-1
TGCGCCAGCAGCTTCATCGAGACAGGGACCGGGGAGCTGTTTTTT
CASSFIETGTGELFF
>-|16|TRBJ2-1|-|TRBV5-6
TGTGCCAGCAGCTTGGGCTGGACAATGGACTACAATGAGCAGTTCTTC
CASSLGWTMDYNEQFF
>-|15|TRBJ2-7|-|TRBV4-1
TGCGCCAGCAGCCAAGATAGTAACAGGTTCTACGAGCAGTACTTC
CASSQDSNRFYEQYF
>-|12|TRBJ2-1|-|TRBV28
TGTGCCAGCAGTTTAACTCTCGGCGAGCAGTTCTTC
CASSLTLGEQFF
>TRBD2|15|TRBJ2-3|once|TRBV7-9
TGTGCCAGCAGCTTAGGGACTAGCGGGCCAGATACGCAGTATTTT
CASSLGTSGPDTQYF
>-|14|TRBJ2-7|once|TRBV16
TGTGCCAGCAGCCAAGGTGTCGCCGCCTACGAGCAGTACTTC
CASSQGVAAYEQYF
>-|13|TRBJ1-2|-|TRBV7-9
TGTGCCAGCAGCTTCCAGGAGGTCCATGGCTACACCTTC
CASSFQEVHGYTF
>TRBD1|12|TRBJ1-1|few|TRBV30
TGTGCCTGGAGTTTACAGGGGGTTGAAGCTTTCTTT
CAWSLQGVEAFF
>TRBD2|17|TRBJ2-7|-|TRBV5-1
TGCGCCAGCAGCCTCGGACTAGCGGGGGGGCAAGTCTACGAGCAGTACTTC
CASSLGLAGGQVYEQYF
>TRBD2|16|TRBJ2-7|-|TRBV5-1
TGCGCCAGCAGCTCGGATAGCGGGGGGACTTCCTACGAGCAGTACTTC
CASSSDSGGTSYEQYF
>TRBD1|16|TRBJ1-5|-|TRBV6-2/TRBV6-3
TGTGCCAGCAGTTACTGGGGACAGGGGGCAAAGCAGCCCCAGCATTTT
CASSYWGQGAKQPQHF
>-|14|TRBJ2-1|-|TRBV24-1
TGTGCCACCAAAAAGGGGGGCGCCGACAATGAGCAGTTCTTC
CATKKGGADNEQFF
>-|14|TRBJ1-2|-|TRBV19
TGTGCCAGTAGTATGGGCGGCAACAACTATGGCTACACCTTC
CASSMGGNNYGYTF
>TRBD2|18|TRBJ2-2|-|TRBV3-1/TRBV3-2
TGTGCCAGCAGCCAAGATTTTTCAGCTAGCGGAAACACCGGGGAGCTGTTTTTT
CASSQDFSASGNTGELFF
>-|15|TRBJ1-5|-|TRBV6-5
TGTGCCAGCAGAAAGGTGGCCGATAGCAATCAGCCCCAGCATTTT
CASRKVADSNQPQHF
>-|14|TRBJ2-5|many|TRBV9
TGTGCCAGCAGCGTAACCGCGGCGGGAGAGACCCAGTACTTC
CASSVTAAGETQYF
>TRBD1|14|TRBJ1-6|once|TRBV28
TGTGCCAGCAGACAGGGGGCCTATAATTCACCCCTCCACTTT
CASRQGAYNSPLHF
>-|15|TRBJ2-7|-|TRBV11-2
TGTGCCAGCAGCTCTGAGGGGTTCGGGGGCTACGAGCAGTACTTC
CASSSEGFGGYEQYF
>-|15|TRBJ1-2|few|TRBV4-2
TGTGCCAGCAGCCAAGATCCGACGGTTAACTATGGCTACACCTTC
CASSQDPTVNYGYTF
>-|21|TRBJ1-1|-|TRBV15
TGTGCCACCAGCAGGCCTCAAAAGGCAGGTCACTCAGATTACATGAACACTGAAGCTTTCTTT
CATSRPQKAGHSDYMNTEAFF
>-|12|TRBJ1-1|-|TRBV19
TGTGCCAGTAAGGGGAGGGACACTGAAGCTTTCTTT
CASKGRDTEAFF
>-|13|TRBJ1-1|-|TRBV19
TGTGCCAGTAGTACGACAGGGAACACTGAAGCTTTCTTT
CASSTTGNTEAFF
>TRBD1|13|TRBJ1-1|-|TRBV5-5
TGTGCCAGCAGCTTGGAGGACAGGGAGGGAGCTTTCTTT
CASSLEDREGAFF
>-|13|TRBJ1-2|-|TRBV30
TGTGCCACCTCCCGGACAGACAACTATGGCTACACCTTC
CATSRTDNYGYTF
>-|15|TRBJ2-2|-|TRBV5-6
TGTGCCAGCAGCCCCTCCGGACTCGACACCGGGGAGCTGTTTTTT
CASSPSGLDTGELFF
>-|19|TRBJ2-1|-|TRBV4-3
TGCGCCAGCAGCCAAGATCCCCTAGCGTTGAAACCGCGATACAATGAGCAGTTCTTC
CASSQDPLALKPRYNEQFF
>-|11|TRBJ2-1|-|TRBV20-1
TGCAGTGCTAGAGGTGGGACCCTACAGTTCTTC
CSARGGTLQFF
>-|13|TRBJ2-3|-|TRBV28
TGTGCCAGCACCTCGTTTGGCACAGATACGCAGTATTTT
CASTSFGTDTQYF
>-|14|TRBJ2-7|once|TRBV2
TGTGCCAGCAGTGAAAGGCAGGGATCCTACGAGCAGTACTTC
CASSERQGSYEQYF
>-|13|TRBJ2-5|-|TRBV7-2
TGTGCCAGCAGCTTAGACAGGGTAGAGACCCAGTACTTC
CASSLDRVETQYF
>-|15|TRBJ2-7|-|TRBV11-2
TGTGCCAGCAGCTTAAGCCCAGCGGCACCCTACGAGCAGTACTTC
CASSLSPAAPYEQYF
>-|12|TRBJ2-7|-|TRBV18
TGTGCCAGCTCAGGAGATTCCTACGAGCAGTACTTC
CASSGDSYEQYF
>-|16|TRBJ1-2|-|TRBV30
TGTGCCTGGAGTGGGTTTTGGGGGGGTGGTCCCTATGGCTACACCTTC
CAWSGFWGGGPYGYTF
>TRBD1|13|TRBJ2-7|few|TRBV6-2/TRBV6-3
TGTGCCAGCAGTTACCGCAGGGGGTACGAGCAGTACTTC
CASSYRRGYEQYF
>-|15|TRBJ2-5|-|TRBV18
TGTGCCAGCTCACCAACCGGGCAGACACAAGAGACCCAGTACTTC
CASSPTGQTQETQYF
>TRBD1|14|TRBJ1-6|-|TRBV19
TGTGCCAGTAGCCCGACAGGAGGGACAGCACCCCTCCACTTT
CASSPTGGTAPLHF
>TRBD1|14|TRBJ1-2|-|TRBV6-5
TGTGCCAGCAGTTACCTGGACAGGGCCTACGGCTACACCTTC
CASSYLDRAYGYTF
>TRBD1|18|TRBJ1-6|-|TRBV3-1/TRBV3-2
TGTGCCAGCAGACACCACTCCGGACAGGGGGCTTCTAATTCACCCCTCCACTTT
CASRHHSGQGASNSPLHF
>-|15|TRBJ1-6|-|TRBV2
TGTGCCAGCAGTGAGTCTTCAGGGGTAGGATCACCCCTCCACTTT
CASSESSGVGSPLHF
>-|18|TRBJ2-3|-|TRBV19
TGTGCCAGTAGTATAGGAAGAAGAAGGGGCGAAGTCACAGATACGCAGTATTTT
CASSIGRRRGEVTDTQYF
>TRBD1|15|TRBJ1-5|-|TRBV6-5
TGTGCCAGCAGTCCGGACAGGGGGCGGTTTCAGCCCCAGCATTTT
CASSPDRGRFQPQHF
>-|17|TRBJ2-3|-|TRBV12-5
TGTGCTAGTGGTTTGGGGGTTGGCGGGGGCCTCGCAGATACGCAGTATTTT
CASGLGVGGGLADTQYF
>-|12|TRBJ1-2|once|TRBV5-8
TGTGCCACCGGCGGGGGGGCCGGTGGCTACACCTTC
CATGGGAGGYTF
>-|14|TRBJ2-2|-|TRBV18
TGTGCCAGCTCACCACAAGTAAACACCGGGGAGCTGTTTTTT
CASSPQVNTGELFF
>-|13|TRBJ1-5|once|TRBV6-5
TGTGCCAGCAGCGGACAGTCGAATCAGCCCCAGCATTTT
CASSGQSNQPQHF
>-|16|TRBJ1-3|few|TRBV7-2
TGTGCCAGCAGCCTCAGGACAACTCGCTCTGGAAACACCATATATTTT
CASSLRTTRSGNTIYF
>-|13|TRBJ2-7|-|TRBV12-3/TRBV12-4
TGTGCCAGCAGTTTCGGAGGCATTGCCGAGCAGTACTTC
CASSFGGIAEQYF
>TRBD1|15|TRBJ1-4|-|TRBV4-3
TGCGCCAGCAGCCAGGAATACAGGGGGCGAGAAAAACTGTTTTTT
CASSQEYRGREKLFF
>-|14|TRBJ1-4|-|TRBV30
TGTGCCTGGAGTGTATGGGGGCCCGGTGAAAAACTGTTTTTT
CAWSVWGPGEKLFF
>TRBD1|11|TRBJ2-7|-|TRBV29-1
TGCAGCGTGGGACAGTTTGACGAGCAGTACTTC
CSVGQFDEQYF
>-|14|TRBJ2-3|-|TRBV27
TGTGCCAGCAAAACCACGGTCGGCACAGATACGCAGTATTTT
CASKTTVGTDTQYF
>-|13|TRBJ2-7|-|TRBV7-3
TGTGCCAGCAGCTTCCGACAGAACTACGAGCAGTACTTC
CASSFRQNYEQYF
>TRBD1|16|TRBJ1-5|-|TRBV19
TGTGCCAGTAGTGCCCAAGACAGGGGTAGCAATCAGCCCCAGCATTTT
CASSAQDRGSNQPQHF
>-|14|TRBJ2-7|-|TRBV24-1
TGTGCCACCAGTGATTCTACACGGGCCTACGAGCAGTACTTC
CATSDSTRAYEQYF
>TRBD2|15|TRBJ2-7|-|TRBV7-2
TGTGCCAGCAGCTTAACCGGGACTAGCGGATACGAGCAGTACTTC
CASSLTGTSGYEQYF